The clone carrying this TCR beta chain showed up just a few times. Germline values: CDR1 SGDLS, CDR2 YYNGEE. CDR3 length: 17 amino acids. Trimming removed 0 bases at V and 0 bases at J, with 10 bases between. A sample-barcoded 5' primer and a J-beta primer mix were used in a second PCR of about 6 to 12 cycles. TCRdb passed the 5' RACE reads through MiXCR, listing each CDR3 protein once. The data hold more than 800,000 distinct CDR3 sequences, with 35% to 50% observed a single time. The entry originates in a study of blood T cells in healthy people across ages. Material for sequencing was blood. The chain joins TRBV9 to TRBJ2-6; tentative D call: TRBD1 (6 bases). This clonotype was sampled from a woman aged 55 to 70 in good health. The CDR3 region is CASSVVGQSSGANVLTF. CDR3 nucleotide sequence: TGTGCCAGCAGCGTAGTTGGACAGAGCTCTGGGGCCAACGTCCTGACTTTC.